This TCR beta chain was recovered during a study of radiation and T cells in renal cell carcinoma. The study, taken as a whole, reports: Top tumor clonotypes rose in blood 2 weeks post-radiation, then contracted. Without pretreatment biopsies, baseline tumor clonotype presence was undetermined.

Regarding time point: blood 4 weeks post-SBRT, at nephrectomy. The treatment here: 15 Gy SBRT to primary tumor, nephrectomy 4 weeks later. Nephrectomy followed 15 Gy stereotactic body radiation by 4 weeks. This renal cell carcinoma was of the clear cell type. Sequenced by immunoSEQ multiplex PCR; TCRdb stores in-frame clones only, minus some. The sample contains some 100,000 clones, 65% to 90% of which appear only once. About this clone itself: Antigen: not known.

The CDR3 length is 12 residues. Germline-derived CDR1 and CDR2 are SGHNT and YENEEA. Trimming cost V 2 bases and J 1 base, with 0 bases left between them. The rearrangement links TRBV11-3 to TRBJ2-1; D is unresolved. The clonotype comes from a man aged 55 to 70 with renal cell carcinoma. Specimen: blood, collected from a patient whose treatment included radiotherapy and nephrectomy. DNA for the CDR3: TGTGCCAGCAGCTTATCCTACAATGAGCAGTTCTTC. This translates into CASSLSYNEQFF.